The 28 T cell receptor beta chains below all came from one sample that was sequenced in a study of blood T cell repertoires in COVID-19. Using immunoSEQ multiplex PCR, the repertoire was profiled, and TCRdb retains in-frame clones only, with some absent. The sample shows 190,000 or so clones, less than 90% of them seen only once. The sample taken for sequencing was PBMCs or T cells enriched from blood (not recorded which). The receptor source for this set is a woman aged 30 to 39 who had been exposed to COVID-19.

The J gene is TRBJ2-7, the V gene TRBV5-6, with 8 nucleotides matching TRBD1. The V and J ends lost 3 bases and 2 bases, in that order; junction bases with no gene match: 4. Per germline, CDR1 SGHDT and CDR2 YYEEEE. The CDR3 runs to 14 residues. The CDR3 DNA sequence: TGTGCCAGCAGCTCCGGGACAGGCACCTACGAGCAGTACTTC. Its translation is CASSSGTGTYEQYF.

The CDR3 DNA reads TGTGCCAGCAGCTTCAGCGGGGGTTCGGACGAGCAGTACTTC. It encodes CASSFSGGSDEQYF. The chain is built from TRBV7-9 and TRBJ2-7; 8 bases align to TRBD2. CDR3 length: 14 residues. Unmatched junction bases numbered 6, after V lost 3 bases and J lost 5 bases. The germline gives CDR1 SEHNR, CDR2 FQNEAQ (reference sequence).

The rearrangement uses TRBV27 and TRBJ2-1; 7 bases fit TRBD1. This CDR3 is 13 amino acids long. CDR1 is MNHEY and CDR2 is SMNVEV in the germline V gene (reference sequence). Trimming cost V 3 bases and J 13 bases; bases outside gene matches: 9. The CDR3 region has the DNA TGTGCCAGCAGTTTCTCGGACACAGGGGAACAGTTCTTC. It is translated as CASSFSDTGEQFF.

This chain's CDR3 is CSVGQGAGSPLHF. The CDR3, as DNA: TGCAGCGTAGGACAGGGGGCCGGTTCACCCCTCCACTTT. This chain connects TRBV29-1 to TRBJ1-6; TRBD1 matches at 11 bases. Looked up from germline, CDR1 is SQVTM and CDR2 is ANQGSEA. The CDR3 sequence is 13 residues long. V shed 6 bases and J 9 bases; nucleotides not matched to a gene: 4.

By share, this clone counts as medium-sized. The V call is TRBV19, the J call TRBJ1-1; no clear D. This CDR3 is 15 amino acids long. Trimming cost V 5 bases and J 4 bases, with 17 bases left between them. Germline values: CDR1 LNHDA, CDR2 SQIVND (reference sequence). The CDR3 region has the DNA TGTGCCAGTAGTCCGTTTGGGGAAGGAGGCACTGAAGCTTTCTTT. The encoded protein is CASSPFGEGGTEAFF. Supplemented by reference TRBV19 and TRBJ1-1, the full variable domain reads DGGITQSPKYLFRKEGQNVTLSCEQNLNHDAMYWYRQDPGQGLRLIYYSQIVNDFQKGDIAEGYSVSREKKESFPLTVTSAQKNPTAFYLCASSPFGEGGTEAFFGQGTRLTVV.

The genes are TRBV30 and TRBJ2-7; the match to TRBD1 covers 11 bases. The length of the CDR3 is 18 residues. Germline loops: CDR1 GTSNPN, CDR2 SVGIG (reference sequence). V shed 0 bases and J 2 bases; nucleotides not matched to a gene: 12. The CDR3 coding sequence is TGTGCCTGGAGTGTAGCTCGGACAGGGGGCGCATATACCTACGAGCAGTACTTC. It specifies CAWSVARTGGAYTYEQYF.

The CDR3 DNA follows: TGCGCCAGCAGCTTGCCAGGGTCGTCCACAGATACGCAGTATTTT. Translated: CASSLPGSSTDTQYF. The V and J genes are TRBV5-1 and TRBJ2-3, with D tentatively TRBD1 (5 bases). V was clipped by 1 base and J by 2 bases, with 11 bases between them. The CDR3 extends over 15 amino acids. Germline values: CDR1 SGHRS, CDR2 YFSETQ.

The chain recombines TRBV27 with TRBJ1-5; TRBD1 matches at 7 bases. CDR1 and CDR2 (germline): MNHEY, SMNVEV (reference sequence). The length of the CDR3 is 13 residues. The J segment lost 5 bases and the V segment lost 5 bases, leaving 3 bases of the junction unmatched. This CDR3 reads CASSDRVHQPQHF. CDR3 coding DNA: TGTGCCAGCAGTGACAGGGTCCATCAGCCCCAGCATTTT.

V usage is TRBV10-1 and J usage is TRBJ2-7; D is unclear. CDR3 length equals 14 residues. Deletions cut 0 bases from V and 1 base from J, with 7 bases between. The V gene's germline CDR1 is WNHNN and CDR2 SYGVQD (reference sequence). The CDR3 nucleotides read TGCGCCAGCAGTGAGTCGGGCAGATCCTACGAGCAGTACTTC. Its protein product is CASSESGRSYEQYF.

The chain has TRBV10-2 and TRBJ2-7; 12 nucleotides align to TRBD2. Germline V CDR1 and CDR2: WSHSY, SAAADI. The CDR3 spans 14 residues. V lost 4 bases, J lost 6 bases, and 4 bases stayed unmatched. The DNA for the CDR3 is TGCGCCAGCAGTGTACTAGCGGGGGGACCCGAGCAGTACTTC. It specifies CASSVLAGGPEQYF.

This chain connects TRBV11-2 to TRBJ1-3, with 7 positions matching TRBD1. V was pared by 5 bases and J by 0 bases, with 4 bases of the junction left unmatched. The germline gives CDR1 SGHAT, CDR2 FQNNGV. This CDR3 is built from 15 residues. The CDR3 nucleotides read TGTGCCAGCAGCATCGGGACAGCCTCTGGAAACACCATATATTTT. Amino acid sequence: CASSIGTASGNTIYF.

V gene TRBV5-8 combines with J gene TRBJ2-7; 7 positions agree with TRBD1. CDR1 SGHTS and CDR2 YDEGEE come from the germline V gene. V lost 10 bases and J lost 2; bases outside the gene matches: 9. The CDR3 is made up of 13 amino acids. CDR3 DNA sequence: TGTGCCGGCTCTCCGGGACAGCCCTACGAGCAGTACTTC. Translating gives CAGSPGQPYEQYF.

This rearrangement joins TRBV2 to TRBJ1-2; D is unresolved. The V gene's germline CDR1 is SNHLY and CDR2 FYNNEI. Trimming shortened V by 2 bases and J by 1 base, and 20 bases separated the two germline ends. The CDR3 extends over 18 amino acids. CDR3 DNA: TGTGCCAGCAGTGAAAGGTTGGCGGGGAATACGTATAACTATGGCTACACCTTC. It is translated as CASSERLAGNTYNYGYTF.

This clone was seen just once. This chain uses TRBV10-1 with TRBJ2-7, with D tentatively TRBD2 (6 bases). The germline V and J ends were trimmed by 6 bases and 2 bases, with 14 bases remaining between them. Germline assignment: CDR1 WNHNN and CDR2 SYGVQD (reference sequence). This CDR3 has 14 amino acids. CDR3 sequence (DNA): TGCGCCAGCAGCCCCGTTGGGAGGACCTACGAGCAGTACTTC. Translated: CASSPVGRTYEQYF.

CDR3 bases: TGCAGCGCCCCGGGACAGGGAGGATCAAACTATGGCTACACCTTC. It specifies CSAPGQGGSNYGYTF. The chain couples TRBV29-1 to TRBJ1-2; 9 nucleotides align to TRBD1. V trimming: 7 bases; J trimming: 2 bases; junction bases outside the gene matches: 11. This CDR3 region has 15 residues. CDR1 is SQVTM and CDR2 is ANQGSEA in the germline V gene. The whole variable domain, filled in from reference TRBV29-1 and TRBJ1-2, reads SAVISQKPSRDICQRGTSLTIQCQVDSQVTMMFWYRQQPGQSLTLIATANQGSEATYESGFVIDKFPISRPNLTFSTLTVSNMSPEDSSIYLCSAPGQGGSNYGYTFGSGTRLTVV.

This chain connects TRBV20-1 to TRBJ1-1, with D hard to call. Germline assignment: CDR1 DFQATT and CDR2 SNEGSKA (reference sequence). Deletions cut 1 base from V and 7 bases from J, with 7 bases between. The length of the CDR3 is 11 residues. This chain's CDR3 is CSARGAFEAFF. Here the CDR3 DNA reads TGCAGTGCTAGAGGAGCCTTTGAAGCTTTCTTT.

This chain's CDR3 is CASSLMSPNYGYTF. The CDR3 DNA reads TGTGCCAGCAGTCTAATGTCCCCTAACTATGGCTACACCTTC. The gene calls are TRBV2 and TRBJ1-2, with D hard to call. The CDR3 sequence is 14 residues long. V was pared by 5 bases and J by 0 bases, with 10 bases between. The germline gives CDR1 SNHLY, CDR2 FYNNEI.

The V and J genes are TRBV28 and TRBJ1-5; 10 bases agree with TRBD1. Germline V gives CDR1 MDHEN, CDR2 SYDVKM. The CDR3 is made up of 16 amino acids. The V segment lost 4 bases and the J segment 6 bases; nucleotides outside the gene matches: 9. CDR3 bases: TGTGCCAGCAGTTCCCGGGACAGGGGATTCGGTCAGCCCCAGCATTTT. Translating gives CASSSRDRGFGQPQHF.

The rearrangement uses TRBV4-1 and TRBJ1-1, with no clear D. The CDR3 totals 13 residues. Trimming removed 4 bases from V and 1 base from J, with 7 bases in between. Per germline, CDR1 MGHRA and CDR2 YSYEKL. The CDR3 coding sequence is TGCGCCAGCAGCCGGGAGGGGAACACTGAAGCTTTCTTT. Translation gives CASSREGNTEAFF.

CDR3: CASSIALGQGIDQPQHF. The DNA of the CDR3 is TGTGCCAGTAGTATAGCCCTCGGACAGGGGATCGATCAGCCCCAGCATTTT. The V call is TRBV19, the J call TRBJ1-5; 9 bases align to TRBD1. With 1 base clipped from V and 5 bases from J, the junction kept 9 bases outside the gene matches. CDR3 size: 17 residues. The germline V gene encodes CDR1 LNHDA and CDR2 SQIVND (reference sequence).

The V and J genes are TRBV5-5 and TRBJ1-4, with TRBD1 as a possible D gene (5 bases). Deletions cut 4 bases from V and 7 bases from J, with 20 bases between. The CDR3 has 16 amino acids. Germline V gene sequence: CDR1 SGHKS, CDR2 YYEKEE (reference sequence). The CDR3 region is CASSPGGINPGEKLFF. CDR3 bases: TGTGCCAGCAGCCCCGGGGGGATAAATCCCGGTGAAAAACTGTTTTTT. Full variable domain (remainder filled in from reference TRBV5-5 and TRBJ1-4): DAGVTQSPTHLIKTRGQQVTLRCSPISGHKSVSWYQQVLGQGPQFIFQYYEKEERGRGNFPDRFSARQFPNYSSELNVNALLLGDSALYLCASSPGGINPGEKLFFGSGTQLSVL.

This chain joins TRBV5-6 and TRBJ2-2; 10 bases agree with TRBD2. The CDR3 is made up of 16 amino acids. V lost 0 bases to trimming and J lost 3 bases; unmatched junction nucleotides: 2. Germline lookup yields CDR1 SGHDT and CDR2 YYEEEE. The CDR3 loop reads CASSLVAGGYTGELFF. The CDR3 coding sequence is TGTGCCAGCAGCTTGGTAGCGGGGGGATACACCGGGGAGCTGTTTTTT.

The rearrangement joins TRBV19 to TRBJ1-5; maybe TRBD1 (5 bases). There are 17 residues in the CDR3. Germline loops: CDR1 LNHDA, CDR2 SQIVND (reference sequence). Trimming left V 4 bases short and J 4 bases short, with 20 bases between. DNA for the CDR3: TGTGCCAGTAGTAAAATAGTCGGGGGTGAGGGGAATCAGCCCCAGCATTTT. It yields the protein CASSKIVGGEGNQPQHF.

DNA for the CDR3: TGTGCCAGCAGTACAACGGGACAGGGGGCGGCTTTCTTT. It encodes CASSTTGQGAAFF. The V and J genes are TRBV12-3 or TRBV12-4 and TRBJ1-1; TRBD1 matches 12 bases. The CDR3 totals 13 residues. V shed 5 bases and J 11 bases; nucleotides not matched to a gene: 6.

V gene TRBV7-9 combines with J gene TRBJ1-1; D unclear. CDR1 is SEHNR, CDR2 FQNEAQ, per germline (reference sequence). V was clipped by 0 bases and J by 3 bases, with 8 bases between them. CDR3 length equals 14 residues. CDR3: CASSLAGRDTEAFF. The CDR3 DNA sequence: TGTGCCAGCAGCTTAGCAGGGCGGGACACTGAAGCTTTCTTT.

The CDR3 coding sequence is TGTGCCAGCAGCCAAGACCGTACTAGCGGGGACCCCTACGAGCAGTACTTC. Translating it yields CASSQDRTSGDPYEQYF. This rearrangement joins TRBV3-1 (or the pseudogene TRBV3-2) to TRBJ2-7; 10 nucleotides agree with TRBD2. The germline gives CDR1 LGHDT, CDR2 YNNKEL (reference sequence). J was trimmed by 2 bases and V by 0 bases; bases with no gene match: 7. The CDR3 is 17 amino acids.

This chain links TRBV6-5 with TRBJ1-6, with D possibly TRBD1 on 5 matching bases. Germline assignment: CDR1 MNHEY and CDR2 SVGAGI. The CDR3 contains 15 residues. V dropped 4 bases and J dropped 7 bases, with 14 bases sitting between them. The CDR3 nucleotides read TGTGCCAGCAGTTGGTCGGGGACTGGAAATTCACCCCTCCACTTT. This translates into CASSWSGTGNSPLHF.

The rearrangement links TRBV10-3 to TRBJ1-6; no clear D. V was shortened by 4 bases and J by 7 bases, with 11 bases between the two germline ends. This CDR3 spans 14 amino acids. CDR1 and CDR2 from the germline V gene are ENHRY and SYGVKD. This CDR3 is CAISADRSNSPLHF. In DNA, the CDR3 is TGTGCCATCAGTGCCGACCGGAGCAATTCACCCCTCCACTTT.